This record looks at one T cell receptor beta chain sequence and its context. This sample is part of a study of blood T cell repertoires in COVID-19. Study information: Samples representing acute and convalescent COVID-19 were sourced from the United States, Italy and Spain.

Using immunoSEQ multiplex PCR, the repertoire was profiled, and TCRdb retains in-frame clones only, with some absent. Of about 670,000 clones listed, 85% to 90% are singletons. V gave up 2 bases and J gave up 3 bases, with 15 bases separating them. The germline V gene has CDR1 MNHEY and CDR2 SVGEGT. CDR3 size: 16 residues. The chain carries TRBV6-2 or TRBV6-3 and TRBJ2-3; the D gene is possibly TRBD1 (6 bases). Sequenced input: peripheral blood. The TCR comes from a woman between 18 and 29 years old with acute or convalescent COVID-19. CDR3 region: CASSYPRAGETDTQYF. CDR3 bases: TGTGCCAGCAGTTACCCCCGGGCAGGGGAAACAGATACGCAGTATTTT.